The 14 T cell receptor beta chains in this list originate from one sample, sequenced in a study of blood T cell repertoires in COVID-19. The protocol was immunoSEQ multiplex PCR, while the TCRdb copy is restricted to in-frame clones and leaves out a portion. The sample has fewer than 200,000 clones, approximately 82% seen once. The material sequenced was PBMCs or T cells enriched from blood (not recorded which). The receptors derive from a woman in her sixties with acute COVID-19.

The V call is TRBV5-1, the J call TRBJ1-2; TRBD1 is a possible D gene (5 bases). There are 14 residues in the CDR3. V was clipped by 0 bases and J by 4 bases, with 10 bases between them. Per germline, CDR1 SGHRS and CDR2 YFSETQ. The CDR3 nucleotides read TGCGCCAGCAGCTTGGGCGGGGCAGTCTATGGCTACACCTTC. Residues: CASSLGGAVYGYTF.

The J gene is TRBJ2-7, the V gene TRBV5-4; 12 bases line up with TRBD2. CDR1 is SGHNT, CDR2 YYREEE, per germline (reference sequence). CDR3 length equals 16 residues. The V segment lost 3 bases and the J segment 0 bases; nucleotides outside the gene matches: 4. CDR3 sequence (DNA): TGTGCCAGCAGCTCCGGGACTAGCGGGCCCTCCTACGAGCAGTACTTC. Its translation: CASSSGTSGPSYEQYF.

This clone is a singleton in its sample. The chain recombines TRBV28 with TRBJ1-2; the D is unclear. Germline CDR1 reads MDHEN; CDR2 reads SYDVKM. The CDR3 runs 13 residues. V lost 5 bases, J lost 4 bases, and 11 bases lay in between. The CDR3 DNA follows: TGTGCCAGCAGTCCAACGGTTCCCTATGGCTACACCTTC. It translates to CASSPTVPYGYTF.

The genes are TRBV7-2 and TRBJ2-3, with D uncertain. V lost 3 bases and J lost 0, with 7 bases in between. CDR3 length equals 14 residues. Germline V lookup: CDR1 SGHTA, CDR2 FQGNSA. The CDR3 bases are TGTGCCAGCAGCTTGCAGTCTAGCACAGATACGCAGTATTTT. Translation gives CASSLQSSTDTQYF.

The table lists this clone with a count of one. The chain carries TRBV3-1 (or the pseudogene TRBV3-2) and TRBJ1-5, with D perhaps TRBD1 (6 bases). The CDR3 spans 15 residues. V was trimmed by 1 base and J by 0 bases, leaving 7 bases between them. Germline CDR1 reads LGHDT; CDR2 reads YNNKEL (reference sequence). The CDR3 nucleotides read TGTGCCAGCAGCCAAGGGACAGATAGCAATCAGCCCCAGCATTTT. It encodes CASSQGTDSNQPQHF.

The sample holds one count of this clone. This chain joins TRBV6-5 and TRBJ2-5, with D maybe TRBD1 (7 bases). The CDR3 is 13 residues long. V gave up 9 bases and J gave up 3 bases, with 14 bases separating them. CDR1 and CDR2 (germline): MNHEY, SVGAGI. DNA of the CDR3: TGTGCCAGTTACAGGGGCGGGAAAGAGACCCAGTACTTC. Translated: CASYRGGKETQYF.

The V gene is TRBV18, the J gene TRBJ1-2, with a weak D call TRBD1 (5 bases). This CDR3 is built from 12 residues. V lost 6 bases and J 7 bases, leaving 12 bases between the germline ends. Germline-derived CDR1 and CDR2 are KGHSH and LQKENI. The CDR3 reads CASSPGEAGYTF. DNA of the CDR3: TGTGCCAGCTCCCCGGGGGAGGCTGGCTACACCTTC.

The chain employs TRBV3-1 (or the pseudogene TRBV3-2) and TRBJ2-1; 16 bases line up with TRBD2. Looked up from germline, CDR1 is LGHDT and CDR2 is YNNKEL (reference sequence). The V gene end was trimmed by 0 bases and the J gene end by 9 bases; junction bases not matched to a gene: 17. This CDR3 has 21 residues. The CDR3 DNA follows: TGTGCCAGCAGCCAAGATGACGCCGTTACTGGGACTAGCGGGGGGGCCACTGAGCAGTTCTTC. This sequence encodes CASSQDDAVTGTSGGATEQFF.

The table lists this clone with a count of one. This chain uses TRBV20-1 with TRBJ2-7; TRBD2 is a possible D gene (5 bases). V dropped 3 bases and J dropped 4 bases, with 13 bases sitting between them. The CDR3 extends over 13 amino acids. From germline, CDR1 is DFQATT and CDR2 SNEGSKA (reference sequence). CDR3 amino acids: CSASLAVPYEQYF. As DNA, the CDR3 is TGCAGTGCTAGTCTAGCCGTCCCTTACGAGCAGTACTTC.

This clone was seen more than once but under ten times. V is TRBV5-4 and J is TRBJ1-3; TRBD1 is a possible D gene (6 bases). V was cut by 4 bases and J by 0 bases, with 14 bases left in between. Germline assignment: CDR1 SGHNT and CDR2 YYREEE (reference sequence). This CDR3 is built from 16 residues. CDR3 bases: TGTGCCAGCAGCGCCGGACAGCCTTCCTCTGGAAACACCATATATTTT. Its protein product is CASSAGQPSSGNTIYF.

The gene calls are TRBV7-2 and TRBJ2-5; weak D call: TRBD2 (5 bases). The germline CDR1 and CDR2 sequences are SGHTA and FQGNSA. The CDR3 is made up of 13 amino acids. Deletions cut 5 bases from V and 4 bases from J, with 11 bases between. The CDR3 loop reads CASSQRASETQYF. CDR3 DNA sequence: TGTGCCAGCAGCCAGAGGGCGTCAGAGACCCAGTACTTC.

CDR3 loop: CASSALPTLTDTQYF. The CDR3 region has the DNA TGTGCCAGCAGCGCCCTTCCGACACTCACAGATACGCAGTATTTT. The V gene is TRBV9, the J gene TRBJ2-3; D ambiguous. Germline V CDR1 and CDR2: SGDLS, YYNGEE. The length of the CDR3 is 15 residues. V shed 3 bases and J shed 2 bases, with 13 bases lying between them. Filled out from reference TRBV9 and TRBJ2-3, the complete variable domain reads DSGVTQTPKHLITATGQRVTLRCSPRSGDLSVYWYQQSLDQGLQFLIQYYNGEERAKGNILERFSAQQFPDLHSELNLSSLELGDSALYFCASSALPTLTDTQYFGPGTRLTVL.

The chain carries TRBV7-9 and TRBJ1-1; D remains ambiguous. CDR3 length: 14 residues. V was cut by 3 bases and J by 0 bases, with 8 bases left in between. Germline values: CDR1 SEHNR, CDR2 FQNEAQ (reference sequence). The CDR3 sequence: CASSLEALNTEAFF. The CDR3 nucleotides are TGTGCCAGCAGCTTGGAGGCCCTGAACACTGAAGCTTTCTTT.

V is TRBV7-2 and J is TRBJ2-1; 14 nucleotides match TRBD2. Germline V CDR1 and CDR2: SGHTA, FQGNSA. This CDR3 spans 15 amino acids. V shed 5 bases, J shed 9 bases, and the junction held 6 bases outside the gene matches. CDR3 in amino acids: CASSNGGTSGSEQFF. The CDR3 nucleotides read TGTGCCAGCAGCAACGGTGGGACTAGCGGGAGTGAGCAGTTCTTC.